The next 5 T cell receptor beta chains were all read from a single sample in a study of shared clonotypes between healthy human individuals. Naive CD8 isolation took CD45RO-negative cells positively selected for CCR7 and excluded terminally differentiated effector memory CD45RA+ cells. Repertoires were generated with immunoSEQ multiplex PCR, while TCRdb's copy carries only in-frame clones and drops some. The data hold around 2,100,000 clones, with about 95% observed a single time. What was sequenced was naive CD8+ T cells sorted from blood. These receptors were obtained from a young man in good health.

The rearrangement joins TRBV20-1 to TRBJ2-3, with D perhaps matching TRBD2 (6 bases). The CDR3 sequence is 11 residues long. Germline CDR1 DFQATT, CDR2 SNEGSKA (reference sequence). The V gene lost 6 bases and the J gene lost 11 bases, with 15 bases spanning the gap. CDR3 sequence reads: CSAISSGEQYF. Written as DNA, the CDR3 is TGCAGTGCAATCTCGTCGGGGGAGCAGTATTTT.

In regard to this clone: Its ends do not fully match the called genes, so a read error is possible. This chain uses TRBV28 with TRBJ2-7; 8 positions match TRBD2. CDR1 MDHEN and CDR2 SYDVKM come from the germline V gene. The CDR3 runs 15 residues. CDR3: CASSFSDSPREGGAF. The CDR3 region has the DNA TGTGCCAGCAGTTTTTCGGACTCCCCCCGGGAGGGGGGAGCCTTC.

This chain uses TRBV2 with TRBJ2-7; D unclear. V was clipped by 7 bases and J by 2 bases, with 15 bases between them. Germline V lookup: CDR1 SNHLY, CDR2 FYNNEI. The CDR3 runs to 14 residues. This chain's CDR3 is CASIPTSGTYEQYF. DNA of the CDR3: TGTGCCAGCATTCCGACATCAGGAACCTACGAGCAGTACTTC.

The chain combines TRBV6-5 with TRBJ2-7; TRBD1 agrees at 7 bases. The V and J ends lost 9 bases and 5 bases, in that order; junction bases with no gene match: 13. Per germline, CDR1 MNHEY and CDR2 SVGAGI. The CDR3 covers 14 residues. CDR3 sequence reads: CASMEEGGRDEQYF. The CDR3 DNA reads as TGTGCCAGTATGGAGGAAGGGGGCCGGGACGAGCAGTACTTC.

This chain uses TRBV7-9 with TRBJ2-7; weak D call: TRBD1 (5 bases). V lost 10 bases and J 5 bases, leaving 15 bases between the germline ends. This CDR3 contains 12 residues. CDR1 is SEHNR and CDR2 is FQNEAQ in the germline V gene (reference sequence). CDR3 DNA sequence: TGTGCCATGGAAGGGGATACCGACGAGCAGTACTTC. Translation: CAMEGDTDEQYF.